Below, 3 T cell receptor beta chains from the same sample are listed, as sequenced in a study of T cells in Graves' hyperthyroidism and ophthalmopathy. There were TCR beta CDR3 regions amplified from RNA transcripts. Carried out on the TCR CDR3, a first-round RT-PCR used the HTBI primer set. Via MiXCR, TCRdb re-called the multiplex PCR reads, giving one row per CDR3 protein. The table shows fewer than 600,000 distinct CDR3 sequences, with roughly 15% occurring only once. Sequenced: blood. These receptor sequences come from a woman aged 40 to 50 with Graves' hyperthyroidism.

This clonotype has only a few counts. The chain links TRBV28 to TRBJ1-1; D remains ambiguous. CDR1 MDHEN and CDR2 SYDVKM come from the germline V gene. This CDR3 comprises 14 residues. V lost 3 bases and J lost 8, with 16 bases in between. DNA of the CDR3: TGTGCCAGCAGTTTGGCTATTCGGCAATCGGAAGCTTTCTTT. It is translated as CASSLAIRQSEAFF.

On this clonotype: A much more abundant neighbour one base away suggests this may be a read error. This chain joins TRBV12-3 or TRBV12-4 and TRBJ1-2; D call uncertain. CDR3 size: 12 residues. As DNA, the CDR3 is TGTGCCAGCAGTCCGGGAGGGAATGGCTACATCTTC. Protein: CASSPGGNGYIF.

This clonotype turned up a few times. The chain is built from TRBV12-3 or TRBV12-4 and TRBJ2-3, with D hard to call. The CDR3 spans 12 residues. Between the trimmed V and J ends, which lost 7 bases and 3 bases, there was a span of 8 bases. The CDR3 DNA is TGTGCCAGCAATGATAGGACAGATACGCAGTATTTT. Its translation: CASNDRTDTQYF.